The entry below gives a single T cell receptor beta chain sequence along with its context. The antigen is not known. The data derive from a study of T cells in Graves' hyperthyroidism and ophthalmopathy. Whole-study context: Peripheral blood sampling occurred at initial diagnosis, before any treatment. Findings and caveats of the study: Blood samples included most of the expanded thyroid clonotypes exceeding 0.001.

Authors of the study amplified TCR beta CDR3 regions from RNA transcripts. First-round RT-PCR of the TCR CDR3 relied on the HTBI primer set. TCRdb itself ran the multiplex PCR reads through MiXCR, one entry per CDR3 protein. Counted here are some 460,000 distinct CDR3 sequences, roughly 14% occurring once; the ten biggest clones make up 12% to 15%. Patients aged 18 to 65 had newly diagnosed hyperthyroidism of under 2 months' duration. Fresh peripheral blood, 7.5 to 10 ml of it, supplied the PBMCs. What was sequenced was blood. This clonotype was sampled from a woman aged 18 to 35 with Graves' hyperthyroidism.

The CDR3 reads CASSEINEAFF. The CDR3 DNA reads as TGTGCCAGCAGTGAAATAAATGAAGCTTTCTTT. The chain carries TRBV6-1 and TRBJ1-1; no definite D call. The CDR3 has 11 residues. V shed 2 bases and J shed 7 bases, with 5 bases lying between them. Germline V CDR1 and CDR2: MNHNS, SASEGT.